A selection of T cell receptor beta chains follows, all from one sample in a study of T cell repertoires in cytomegalovirus infection. Each CDR3 protein gets one entry after TCRdb re-called the reads with MiXCR. The table shows approximately 260,000 distinct CDR3 sequences, with roughly a fifth occurring only once. The antigens of these receptors remain unknown. The input for sequencing was cultured PBMCs, taken from culture after CMV antigen stimulation. Source of these receptors: a human donor in good health (CMV status not recorded). Some clones in this sample may be carry-over from other donors' samples. The CDR3 runs from the conserved cysteine through the conserved F or W. The order of the fields is V gene, D gene, J gene, clone size, CDR3 DNA, CDR3 protein. A D gene is named only where the DNA matches it firmly. Some rows have no size entry. The others give once, few or many, or a class for an expanded clone.

TRBV9	TRBD2	TRBJ2-2	NA	TGTGCCAGCAGCGGACCCACGGGGGGAACTAACACCGGGGAGCTGTTTTTT	CASSGPTGGTNTGELFF
TRBV20-1	TRBD2	TRBJ2-1	few	TGCAGTGCTAGGGATACGTTAGCGGGAGGCATCAATGAGCAGTTCTTC	CSARDTLAGGINEQFF
TRBV15	NA	TRBJ2-1	NA	TGTGCCACCAGCGAGGGCAGGGGCCTCGCCGCGGCGGATGAGCAGTTCTTC	CATSEGRGLAAADEQFF
TRBV12-3/TRBV12-4	TRBD1	TRBJ2-2	few	TGTGCCAGCATCACCGGACAGGCGAACACCGGGGAGCTGTTTTTT	CASITGQANTGELFF
TRBV6-1	NA	TRBJ2-3	few	TGTGCCAGCAGCCAGGGGCGGGATCAGGCAGATACGCAGTATTTT	CASSQGRDQADTQYF
TRBV6-5	NA	TRBJ2-5	NA	TGTGCCAGCAGCCCGAAGGTGGGAGCGGGAGAGACCCAGTACTTC	CASSPKVGAGETQYF
TRBV5-1	TRBD2	TRBJ2-2	NA	TGCGCCAGCAGCTTGGCTAGCGGAACCACCGGGGAGCTGTTTTTT	CASSLASGTTGELFF
TRBV5-6	NA	TRBJ1-2	few	TGTGCCACAAGCTCTACTGGGCAGGGACTTTATGGCTACACCTTC	CATSSTGQGLYGYTF
TRBV24-1	TRBD2	TRBJ2-1	few	TGTGCCACCAGTGAAAGACCGGGACTAGCGGGAGTATACAATGAGCAGTTCTTC	CATSERPGLAGVYNEQFF
TRBV6-2/TRBV6-3	NA	TRBJ2-1	NA	TGTGCCAGCAGTTACTCGGAGCGAAGAAATGAGCAGTTCTTC	CASSYSERRNEQFF
TRBV27	NA	TRBJ2-1	many	TGTGCCAGCAGTCCACCCGCGCGGAATGAGCAGTTCTTC	CASSPPARNEQFF
TRBV6-1	TRBD2	TRBJ2-6	many	TGTGCCAGCAGTGATGGGACTAGCGGAATCTCTGGGGCCAACGTCCTGACTTTC	CASSDGTSGISGANVLTF
TRBV27	NA	TRBJ2-7	many	TGTGCCAGCAGTTTAACCTCAACAGGGCCCGGTGACGAGCAGTACTTC	CASSLTSTGPGDEQYF
TRBV6-2/TRBV6-3	TRBD1	TRBJ1-2	NA	TGTGCCAGCAGTTACACGGACAGGGCCAATGGCTACACCTTC	CASSYTDRANGYTF
TRBV7-8	NA	TRBJ1-1	few	TGTGCCAGCAGCTACGGTCAGTACACTGAAGCTTTCTTT	CASSYGQYTEAFF
TRBV2	TRBD2	TRBJ2-3	NA	TGTGCCAGCAGTGAAGCTAGCGGGAGGTCGACAGATACGCAGTATTTT	CASSEASGRSTDTQYF
TRBV6-2/TRBV6-3	NA	TRBJ1-1	NA	TGTGCCAGCAGTTACGCGGAGAGGACTGAAGCTTTCTTT	CASSYAERTEAFF
TRBV5-6	NA	TRBJ1-6	NA	TGTGCCAGCAGCTCCGGACAGCATAATTCACCCCTCCACTTT	CASSSGQHNSPLHF
TRBV19	TRBD1	TRBJ1-1	NA	TGTGCCAGTACTCCATACAGGGGTGAAGCTTTCTTT	CASTPYRGEAFF
TRBV30	TRBD1	TRBJ2-6	NA	TGTGCCTGGGTTAATACAGGGGCGCACGGGGCCAACGTCCTGACTTTC	CAWVNTGAHGANVLTF
TRBV6-6	NA	TRBJ2-5	NA	TGTGCCACGCTCTGGTACCAAGAGACCCAGTACTTC	CATLWYQETQYF
TRBV7-2	NA	TRBJ1-2	many	TGTGCCAGCAGCTTTACGGGTAGTGGCTACACCTTC	CASSFTGSGYTF
TRBV7-6	TRBD1	TRBJ2-1	many	TGTGCCAGCAGCTTACAGGGGGCGCTTAAAAATGAGCAGTTCTTC	CASSLQGALKNEQFF
TRBV10-3	NA	TRBJ2-3	few	TGTGCCATCAGCCGAAGCACAGATACGCAGTATTTT	CAISRSTDTQYF
TRBV11-2	TRBD1	TRBJ1-5	many	TGTGCCAGCAGCTACGGGACAGGGGCTGGTCAGCCCCAGCATTTT	CASSYGTGAGQPQHF
TRBV7-3	NA	TRBJ2-3	NA	TGTGCCAGCAGCTTAACAGCGGACAGCACAGATACGCAGTATTTT	CASSLTADSTDTQYF
TRBV7-9	NA	TRBJ2-5	NA	TGTGCCAGCAAACAGAACGGTCAAGAGACCCAGTACTTC	CASKQNGQETQYF
TRBV11-1	NA	TRBJ2-1	NA	TGTGCCAGCAGCCCCCGGACAGCCTCCTACAATGAGCAGTTCTTC	CASSPRTASYNEQFF
TRBV5-1	NA	TRBJ2-3	NA	TGCGCCAGCAGCTTGCCCCCGGAAAAGAGCACAGATACGCAGTATTTT	CASSLPPEKSTDTQYF